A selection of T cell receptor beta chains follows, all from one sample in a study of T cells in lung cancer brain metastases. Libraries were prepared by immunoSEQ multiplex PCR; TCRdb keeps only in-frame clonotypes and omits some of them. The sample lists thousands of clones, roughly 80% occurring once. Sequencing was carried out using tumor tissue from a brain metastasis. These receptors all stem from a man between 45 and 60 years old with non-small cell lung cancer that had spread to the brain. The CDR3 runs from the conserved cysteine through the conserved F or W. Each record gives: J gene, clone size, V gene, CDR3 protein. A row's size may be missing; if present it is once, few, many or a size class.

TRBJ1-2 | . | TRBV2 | CASSEQGLNGYTF
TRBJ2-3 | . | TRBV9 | CASSVAHTPYTDTQYF
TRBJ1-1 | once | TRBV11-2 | CASSGQGDTEAFF
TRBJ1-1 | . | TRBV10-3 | CAISNKNTEAFF
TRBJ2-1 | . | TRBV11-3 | CASRRQGANEQFF
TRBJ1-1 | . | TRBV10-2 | CASSENTEAFF
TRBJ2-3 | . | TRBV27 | CASSFKGSTDTQYF
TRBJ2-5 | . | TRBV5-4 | CASSLMGLGETQYF
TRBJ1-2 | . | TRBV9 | CASNPGTGTYGYTF
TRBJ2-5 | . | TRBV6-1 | CASNPGTKQETQYF